This entry lists 20 T cell receptor beta chains sequenced from one sample in a study of T-cell reconstitution after alpha-beta-depleted transplantation in children. Unique molecular identifiers featured in how the TCRbeta library was prepared. One entry per CDR3 protein, called by TCRdb with MiXCR from the PCR reads. The data show hundreds of thousands of distinct CDR3 sequences, with over 15% seen just once and 0.9% to 1.2% held by the top ten. The input for sequencing was PBMCs from the stem cell graft donor, taken from the stem cell graft. These receptors came from a human donor who donated a stem cell graft to a child with acute myeloid leukemia.

This rearrangement joins TRBV20-1 to TRBJ2-7; D unresolved. The germline CDR1 and CDR2 sequences are DFQATT and SNEGSKA (reference sequence). V lost 0 bases to trimming and J lost 3 bases, with 9 bases between them. CDR3 length: 13 residues. CDR3 loop: CSARDPDGYEQYV. The DNA of the CDR3 is TGCAGTGCTAGAGATCCGGACGGCTACGAGCAGTACGTC.

The V call is TRBV13, the J call TRBJ2-7, with 7 bases aligning to TRBD2. This CDR3 contains 14 residues. Losses at the gene ends were 1 base for V and 6 bases for J; bases not matched to a gene: 6. Germline V lookup: CDR1 PRHDT, CDR2 FYEKMQ (reference sequence). The CDR3 nucleotides read TGTGCCAGCAGCTTAGCCCGGGGAGGGGCCGAGCAGTACTTC. Translation: CASSLARGGAEQYF.

Many counts were recorded for this clonotype. This rearrangement joins TRBV5-6 to TRBJ1-2; the match to TRBD1 covers 11 bases. The V segment lost 4 bases and the J segment 6 bases; nucleotides outside the gene matches: 5. The CDR3 is 14 amino acids. Germline loops: CDR1 SGHDT, CDR2 YYEEEE. The CDR3 loop is CASSIGQGAHGYTF. The CDR3, as DNA: TGTGCCAGCAGCATCGGACAGGGGGCGCATGGCTACACCTTC.

The chain combines TRBV7-2 with TRBJ2-1; 8 bases are shared with TRBD2. The CDR3 has 13 amino acids. Trimming removed 5 bases from V and 7 bases from J; junction bases left unmatched: 4. Per the germline V gene, CDR1 is SGHTA and CDR2 is FQGNSA. The CDR3 region has the DNA TGTGCCAGCAGCGCGGGACTAGTTAATGAGCAGTTCTTC. Its translation is CASSAGLVNEQFF. The entire variable domain, with the rest obtained from reference TRBV7-2 and TRBJ2-1, is as follows: GAGVSQSPSNKVTEKGKDVELRCDPISGHTALYWYRQSLGQGLEFLIYFQGNSAPDKSGLPSDRFSAERTGGSVSTLTIQRTQQEDSAVYLCASSAGLVNEQFFGPGTRLTVL.

This clonotype was seen repeatedly, ten times or more. The CDR3: CSAAGGIYNEQFF. CDR3 nucleotides: TGCAGTGCGGCGGGGGGAATCTACAATGAGCAGTTCTTC. The chain uses TRBV20-1 and TRBJ2-1, with 8 positions matching TRBD2. This CDR3 region has 13 residues. Germline lookup yields CDR1 DFQATT and CDR2 SNEGSKA (reference sequence). J was trimmed by 3 bases and V by 6 bases; bases with no gene match: 4.

The chain uses TRBV20-1 and TRBJ1-2; 8 bases line up with TRBD1. The CDR3 covers 17 residues. The J segment lost 8 bases and the V segment lost 0 bases, leaving 17 bases of the junction unmatched. CDR1 and CDR2 from the germline V gene are DFQATT and SNEGSKA (reference sequence). This chain's CDR3 is CSARDENRGILSWGYTF. The DNA of the CDR3 is TGCAGTGCTAGAGACGAAAACAGGGGGATCTTATCCTGGGGCTACACCTTC.

The sample holds a few counts of this clonotype. This chain links TRBV4-3 with TRBJ2-2; D is unresolved. CDR1 is LGHNA, CDR2 YSLEER, per germline. The CDR3 has 14 residues. Trimming shortened V by 0 bases and J by 5 bases, and 7 bases separated the two germline ends. The CDR3 is CASSQEMGTGELFF. In DNA, the CDR3 is TGCGCCAGCAGCCAAGAAATGGGGACCGGGGAGCTGTTTTTT.

This clonotype has just a few counts. The V and J genes are TRBV12-3 or TRBV12-4 and TRBJ1-5; D may be TRBD1 (5 bases). Trimming left V 8 bases short and J 3 bases short, with 11 bases between. The length of the CDR3 is 13 residues. CDR3 DNA: TGTGCCAGCGCGGGACTCCACAATCAGCCCCAGCATTTT. This translates into CASAGLHNQPQHF.

This clonotype was observed a few times. J is TRBJ1-4 and V is TRBV20-1, with unresolved D. CDR3 length: 16 amino acids. Germline CDR1 and CDR2: DFQATT and SNEGSKA (reference sequence). V was pared by 5 bases and J by 0 bases, with 16 bases between. CDR3 nucleotide sequence: TGCAGTGCTCTTACTCCGACACCCGCAACTAATGAAAAACTGTTTTTT. As protein: CSALTPTPATNEKLFF.

V and J are TRBV6-2 or TRBV6-3 and TRBJ2-7, with D perhaps TRBD2 (5 bases). CDR1 MNHEY and CDR2 SVGEGT come from the germline V gene. This CDR3 comprises 17 residues. Between the trimmed V and J ends, which lost 0 bases and 0 bases, there was a span of 15 bases. CDR3 DNA sequence: TGTGCCAGCAGTTACTCGGCTAGGACGGGAAGCTCCTACGAGCAGTACTTC. This translates into CASSYSARTGSSYEQYF.

Ten or more counts support this clonotype. The chain employs TRBV20-1 and TRBJ2-5, with D unresolved. The length of the CDR3 is 14 residues. Germline-derived CDR1 and CDR2 are DFQATT and SNEGSKA (reference sequence). V was shortened by 3 bases and J by 2 bases, with 13 bases between the two germline ends. CDR3 region: CSASTGLLQETQYF. In nucleotides, the CDR3 is TGCAGTGCTAGTACCGGGTTGCTTCAAGAGACCCAGTACTTC.

A single count supports this clonotype. The chain uses TRBV30 and TRBJ1-4; D is perhaps TRBD1 (6 bases). This CDR3 contains 13 residues. The germline CDR1 and CDR2 sequences are GTSNPN and SVGIG (reference sequence). V was clipped by 1 base and J by 6 bases, with 9 bases between them. CDR3 coding DNA: TGTGCCTGGAGTGCAGGGGCTGATGAAAAACTGTTTTTT. As protein: CAWSAGADEKLFF.

There are many counts of this clonotype. The chain links TRBV27 to TRBJ2-4; perhaps TRBD2 as D (7 bases). V shed 6 bases and J shed 3 bases, with 12 bases lying between them. The germline CDR1 and CDR2 sequences are MNHEY and SMNVEV (reference sequence). CDR3 length: 14 residues. CDR3 loop: CASSLGGHKNIQYF. CDR3 DNA: TGTGCCAGCAGCCTGGGGGGGCACAAAAACATTCAGTACTTC.

CDR3 amino acids: CSARGVRGTEAFF. The DNA of the CDR3 is TGCAGTGCTAGAGGAGTGCGCGGGACTGAAGCTTTCTTT. The V call is TRBV20-1, the J call TRBJ1-1; the D is unclear. The V gene lost 1 base and the J gene lost 5 bases, with 11 bases spanning the gap. CDR3 length: 13 amino acids. CDR1 is DFQATT, CDR2 SNEGSKA, per germline (reference sequence).

This clonotype appeared a few times. V gene TRBV11-2 combines with J gene TRBJ2-2; weak D call: TRBD1 (5 bases). This CDR3 has 20 amino acids. CDR1 is SGHAT and CDR2 is FQNNGV in the germline V gene. Between the trimmed V and J ends, which lost 0 bases and 4 bases, there was a span of 24 bases. This chain's CDR3 is CASSLDLDTGFSFSTGELFF. CDR3 DNA: TGTGCCAGCAGCTTAGACCTGGACACCGGATTCAGTTTCTCCACCGGGGAGCTGTTTTTT.

The chain combines TRBV7-7 with TRBJ2-3; 8 nucleotides match TRBD1. The trim removed 5 bases at V and 0 bases at J, leaving 4 bases unmatched. Germline V gives CDR1 SSHAT, CDR2 FNYEAQ (reference sequence). This CDR3 has 15 amino acids. This chain's CDR3 is CASSMWTGSTDTQYF. As DNA, the CDR3 is TGTGCCAGCAGCATGTGGACAGGGAGCACAGATACGCAGTATTTT.

J is TRBJ1-2 and V is TRBV7-2, with D unclear. Germline CDR1 SGHTA, CDR2 FQGNSA. V lost 3 bases, J lost 4 bases, and 3 bases lay in between. The CDR3 contains 11 residues. The chain's CDR3 is CASSFAYGYTF. The CDR3 coding sequence is TGTGCCAGCAGCTTCGCCTATGGCTACACCTTC.

This clonotype appeared a few times. This chain links TRBV20-1 with TRBJ1-4, with unresolved D. V was trimmed by 6 bases and J by 4 bases, leaving 12 bases between them. The CDR3 loop spans 13 amino acids. CDR1 is DFQATT, CDR2 SNEGSKA, per germline (reference sequence). CDR3 in DNA: TGCAGTGCCCCTGGAGGGATTAATGAAAAACTGTTTTTT. Its protein product is CSAPGGINEKLFF.

This clonotype has ten or more counts. The CDR3 reads CASSARDLGYTF. The CDR3 DNA is TGTGCCAGCAGCGCCAGGGATTTAGGCTACACCTTC. V and J are TRBV7-9 and TRBJ1-2; D perhaps matches TRBD1 (5 bases). The V end lost 5 bases, the J end lost 8 bases, and 12 bases lay between the germline ends. Germline CDR1 reads SEHNR; CDR2 reads FQNEAQ (reference sequence). The CDR3 sequence is 12 residues long.

Ten or more counts support this clonotype. The chain employs TRBV20-1 and TRBJ2-3; D is possibly TRBD1 (5 bases). The V and J ends lost 5 bases and 1 base respectively, with 19 bases between them. CDR1 and CDR2 from the germline V gene are DFQATT and SNEGSKA (reference sequence). CDR3 length equals 16 residues. In nucleotides, the CDR3 is TGCAGTGCTTTCACCTCAAAGGGGCCCGGCACAGATACGCAGTATTTT. Translating gives CSAFTSKGPGTDTQYF.